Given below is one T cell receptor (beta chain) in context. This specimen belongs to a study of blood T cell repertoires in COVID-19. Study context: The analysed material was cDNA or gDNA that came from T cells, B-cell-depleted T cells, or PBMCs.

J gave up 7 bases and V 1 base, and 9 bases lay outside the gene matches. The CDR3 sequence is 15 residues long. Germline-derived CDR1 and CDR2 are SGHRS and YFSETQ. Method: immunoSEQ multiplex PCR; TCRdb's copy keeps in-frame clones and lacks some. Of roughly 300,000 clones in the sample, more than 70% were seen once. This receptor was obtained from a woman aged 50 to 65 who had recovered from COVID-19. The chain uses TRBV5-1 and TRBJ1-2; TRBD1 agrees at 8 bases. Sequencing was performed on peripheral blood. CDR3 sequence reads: CASSLSPGQEFGYTF. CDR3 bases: TGCGCCAGCAGCTTGTCACCGGGACAGGAGTTTGGCTACACCTTC.